This note documents a single T cell receptor beta chain sequence. All the donors were Caucasian adults who lived in Nashville, Tennessee. CD4+ cell separation produced CD45RA+ naive and CD45RA-negative memory subsets. Generated by immunoSEQ multiplex PCR, the TCRdb table keeps only in-frame clones and is missing some. The table lists 2 million to 3 million clones, 93% of them singletons, with more than 0.35% in the top ten. The entry originates in a study of shared clonotypes between healthy human individuals. Overall study: Donors had three CD4 naive, three CD4 memory, two CD8 naive and one CD8 memory plate apiece.

From germline, CDR1 is SGHVS and CDR2 FQNEAQ. With V trimmed by 3 bases and J by 6 bases, 27 bases remained unmatched. There are 21 residues in the CDR3. The TCR sequence derives from a man aged 18 to 29 in good health. Some clones in this sample may be carry-over from other donors' samples. Sample: naive CD4+ T cells from PBMCs. As for subset: CD45RA+ positively selected. The chain joins TRBV7-8 to TRBJ2-3; TRBD2 matches 7 bases. The CDR3 sequence: CASSFHYAPLRSGTSSDTQYF. The CDR3 DNA reads TGTGCCAGCAGCTTCCATTACGCCCCCCTAAGGAGCGGGACCTCATCCGATACGCAGTATTTT.